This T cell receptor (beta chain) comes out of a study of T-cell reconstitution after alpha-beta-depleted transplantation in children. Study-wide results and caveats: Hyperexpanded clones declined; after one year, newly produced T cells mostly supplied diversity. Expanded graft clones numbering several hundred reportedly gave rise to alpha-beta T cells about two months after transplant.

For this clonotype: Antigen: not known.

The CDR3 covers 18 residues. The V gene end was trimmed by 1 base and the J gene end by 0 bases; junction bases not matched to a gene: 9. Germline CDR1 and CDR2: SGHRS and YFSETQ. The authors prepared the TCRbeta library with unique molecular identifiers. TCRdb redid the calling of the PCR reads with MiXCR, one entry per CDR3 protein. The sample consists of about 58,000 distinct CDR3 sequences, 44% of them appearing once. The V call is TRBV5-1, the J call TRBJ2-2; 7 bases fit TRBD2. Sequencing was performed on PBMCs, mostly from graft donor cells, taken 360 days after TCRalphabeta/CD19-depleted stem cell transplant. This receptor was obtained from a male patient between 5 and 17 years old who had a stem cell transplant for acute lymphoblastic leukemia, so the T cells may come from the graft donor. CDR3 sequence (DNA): TGCGCCAGCAGCTTGACTAGCGTCGCAGCTGCGAACACCGGGGAGCTGTTTTTT. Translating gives CASSLTSVAAANTGELFF. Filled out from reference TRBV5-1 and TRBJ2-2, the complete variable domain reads KAGVTQTPRYLIKTRGQQVTLSCSPISGHRSVSWYQQTPGQGLQFLFEYFSETQRNKGNFPGRFSGRQFSNSRSEMNVSTLELGDSALYLCASSLTSVAAANTGELFFGEGSRLTVL.